These 3 T cell receptor beta chains share one sample of origin, sequenced in a study of T-cell reconstitution after alpha-beta-depleted transplantation in children. It was with unique molecular identifiers that the TCRbeta library was prepared. In TCRdb, the PCR reads were re-called with MiXCR into one record per CDR3 protein. The sample lists 73,000 or so distinct CDR3 sequences, 4% to 5% occurring once. Sequences were derived from PBMCs, mostly from graft donor cells, sampled 180 days after TCRalphabeta/CD19-depleted stem cell transplant. Every receptor here comes from a boy under two years old who had a stem cell transplant for acute myeloid leukemia, so the T cells may come from the graft donor.

This clonotype was observed at least ten times. This chain links TRBV20-1 with TRBJ2-7; TRBD1 matches 7 bases. Trimming at V came to 5 bases and at J to 0 bases, leaving 10 bases not matched to a gene. CDR1 and CDR2 (germline): DFQATT, SNEGSKA (reference sequence). The CDR3 spans 15 residues. DNA for the CDR3: TGCAGTGCTCTTTCCCCGGGACAGAGCTCCTACGAGCAGTACTTC. Translating gives CSALSPGQSSYEQYF.

In its sample, this clonotype was seen many times. This chain connects TRBV7-2 to TRBJ2-1; D remains unclear. Germline CDR1 is SGHTA and CDR2 is FQGNSA. The CDR3 has 16 amino acids. Trimming stripped 0 bases from V and 5 bases from J, with 14 bases between. The CDR3 sequence: CASSLALFLLNNEQFF. The CDR3 DNA follows: TGTGCCAGCAGCTTAGCGCTGTTCCTGTTAAACAATGAGCAGTTCTTC. The entire variable domain, with the rest obtained from reference TRBV7-2 and TRBJ2-1, is as follows: GAGVSQSPSNKVTEKGKDVELRCDPISGHTALYWYRQSLGQGLEFLIYFQGNSAPDKSGLPSDRFSAERTGGSVSTLTIQRTQQEDSAVYLCASSLALFLLNNEQFFGPGTRLTVL.

This clonotype has a count of ten or more. This sequence joins TRBV5-1 and TRBJ2-4; D is uncertain. CDR3 length: 14 amino acids. Looked up from germline, CDR1 is SGHRS and CDR2 is YFSETQ. V was shortened by 5 bases and J by 6 bases, with 15 bases between the two germline ends. The DNA for the CDR3 is TGCGCCAGCAGTGTAAGGCAGCCCGGAAACATTCAGTACTTC. Amino acid sequence: CASSVRQPGNIQYF.